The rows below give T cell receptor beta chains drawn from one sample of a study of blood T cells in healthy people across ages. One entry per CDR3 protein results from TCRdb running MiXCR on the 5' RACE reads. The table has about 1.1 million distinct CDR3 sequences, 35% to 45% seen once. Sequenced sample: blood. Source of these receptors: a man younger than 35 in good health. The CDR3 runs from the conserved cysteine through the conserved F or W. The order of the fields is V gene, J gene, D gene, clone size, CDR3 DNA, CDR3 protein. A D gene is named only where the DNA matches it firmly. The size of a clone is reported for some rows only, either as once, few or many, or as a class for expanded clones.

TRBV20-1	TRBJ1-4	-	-	TGCAGTGCTACCATGGGAAATGAAAAACTGTTTTTT	CSATMGNEKLFF
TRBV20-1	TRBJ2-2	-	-	TGCAGTGCTAGAGGGGGGGTGATGGCCACCGGGGAGCTGTTTTTT	CSARGGVMATGELFF
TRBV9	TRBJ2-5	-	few	TGTGCCAGCAGCGCCCCACCTAGATACAATGAGCAGTACTTC	CASSAPPRYNEQYF
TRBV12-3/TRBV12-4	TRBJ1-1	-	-	TGTGCCAGCAGTTTAGGCGGTCACCCTTCGGATACTGAAGCTTTCTTT	CASSLGGHPSDTEAFF
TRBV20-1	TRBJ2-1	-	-	TGCAGTGCTAGAGACCCCACTAGTCTTGATGAGCAGTTCTTC	CSARDPTSLDEQFF
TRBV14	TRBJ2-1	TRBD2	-	TGTGCCAGCAGCCGCCTCGGGACTAGCTCCTACAATGAGCAGTTCTTC	CASSRLGTSSYNEQFF
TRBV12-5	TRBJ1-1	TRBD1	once	TGTGCTAGTGGTTTTAATCTGGAGGCAGGGGGCCGGAACACTGAAGCTTTCTTT	CASGFNLEAGGRNTEAFF
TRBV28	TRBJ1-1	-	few	TGTGCCAGCAGCTCCCACCAATGGTCGGAAGCTTTCTTT	CASSSHQWSEAFF
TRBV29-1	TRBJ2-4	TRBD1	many	TGCAGCGTTGGAGGGACAGGGGGCATTCAGTACTTC	CSVGGTGGIQYF
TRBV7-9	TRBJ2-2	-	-	TGTGCCAGCAGCCATTCTGGAAGGGAGGCGAACACCGGGGAGCTGTTTTTT	CASSHSGREANTGELFF
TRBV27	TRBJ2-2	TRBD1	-	TGTGCCAGCAGCCCCCGGACAGGGGGCTCCGGGGAGCTGTTTTTT	CASSPRTGGSGELFF
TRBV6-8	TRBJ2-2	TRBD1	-	TGTGCCAGCAGTTACGACAGGGGGAACACCGGGGAGCTGTTTTTT	CASSYDRGNTGELFF
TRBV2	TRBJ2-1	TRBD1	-	TGTGCCAGCAGTGACCCGGGACAGCCTGAACATAATGAGCAGTTCTTC	CASSDPGQPEHNEQFF
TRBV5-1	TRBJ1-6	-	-	TGCGCCAGCCAGTTTGACAATTCACCCCTCCACTTT	CASQFDNSPLHF
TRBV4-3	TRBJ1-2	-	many	TGCGCCAGCAGCCAATCTACCGTGGGAGACAACTATGGCTACACCTTC	CASSQSTVGDNYGYTF
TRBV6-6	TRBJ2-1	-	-	TGTGCCAGCAGCCCTCGTCCGGGACCACACAATGAGCAGTTCTTC	CASSPRPGPHNEQFF